This T cell receptor beta chain was captured by sequencing in a study of cytomegalovirus exposure and HLA in healthy donors. The PCR used 60 Vbeta and 13 Jbeta primers. Some clones are missing from TCRdb's copy, which holds only in-frame ones; the method was immunoSEQ multiplex PCR. The sample has roughly 110,000 clones; more than 65% are singletons. The CDR3 is made up of 15 amino acids. CDR1 is SGHNT and CDR2 is YYREEE in the germline V gene (reference sequence). Unmatched junction bases numbered 11, after V lost 4 bases and J lost 4 bases. The chain has TRBV5-4 and TRBJ2-7, with 7 bases that match TRBD1. Sequencing was carried out using PBMCs. This TCR was recovered from a male donor in good health and CMV-seronegative. The CDR3: CASSRTGQTQYEQYF. The CDR3 DNA is TGTGCCAGCAGCCGCACGGGACAGACCCAATACGAGCAGTACTTC.